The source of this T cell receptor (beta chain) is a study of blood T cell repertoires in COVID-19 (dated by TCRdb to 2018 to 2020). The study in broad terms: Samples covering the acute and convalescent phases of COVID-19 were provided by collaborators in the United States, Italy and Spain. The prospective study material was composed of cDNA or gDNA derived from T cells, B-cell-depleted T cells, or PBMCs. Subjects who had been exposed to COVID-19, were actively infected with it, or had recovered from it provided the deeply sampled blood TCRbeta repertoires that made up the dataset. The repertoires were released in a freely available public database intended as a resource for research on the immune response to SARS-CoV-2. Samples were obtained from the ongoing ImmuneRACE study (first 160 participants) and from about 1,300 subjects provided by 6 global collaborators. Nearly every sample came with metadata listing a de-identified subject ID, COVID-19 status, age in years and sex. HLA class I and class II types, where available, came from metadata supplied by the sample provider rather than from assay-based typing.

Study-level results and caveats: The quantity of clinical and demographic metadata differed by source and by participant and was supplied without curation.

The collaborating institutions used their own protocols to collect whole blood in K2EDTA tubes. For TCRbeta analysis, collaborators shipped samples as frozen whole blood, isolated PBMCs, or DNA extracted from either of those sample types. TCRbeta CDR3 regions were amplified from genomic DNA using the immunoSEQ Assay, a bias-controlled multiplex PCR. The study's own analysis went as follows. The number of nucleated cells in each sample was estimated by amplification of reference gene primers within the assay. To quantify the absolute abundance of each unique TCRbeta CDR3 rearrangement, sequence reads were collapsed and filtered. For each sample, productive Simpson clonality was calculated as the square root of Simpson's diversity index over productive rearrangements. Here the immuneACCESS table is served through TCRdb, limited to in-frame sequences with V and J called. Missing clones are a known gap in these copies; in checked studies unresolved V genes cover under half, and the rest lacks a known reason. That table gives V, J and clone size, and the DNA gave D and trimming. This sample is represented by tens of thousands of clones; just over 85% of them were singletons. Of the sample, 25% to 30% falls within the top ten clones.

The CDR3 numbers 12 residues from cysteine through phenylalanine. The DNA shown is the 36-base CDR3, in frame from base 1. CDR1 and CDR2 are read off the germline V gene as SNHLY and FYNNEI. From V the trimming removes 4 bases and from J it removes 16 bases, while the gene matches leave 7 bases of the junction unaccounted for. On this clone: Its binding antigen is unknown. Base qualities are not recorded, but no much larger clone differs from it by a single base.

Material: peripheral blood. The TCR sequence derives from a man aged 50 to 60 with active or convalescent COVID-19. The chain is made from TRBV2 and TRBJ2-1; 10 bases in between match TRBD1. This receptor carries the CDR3 CASSVDRGRKFF. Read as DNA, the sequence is TGTGCCAGCAGTGTTGACAGGGGGCGGAAATTCTTC.